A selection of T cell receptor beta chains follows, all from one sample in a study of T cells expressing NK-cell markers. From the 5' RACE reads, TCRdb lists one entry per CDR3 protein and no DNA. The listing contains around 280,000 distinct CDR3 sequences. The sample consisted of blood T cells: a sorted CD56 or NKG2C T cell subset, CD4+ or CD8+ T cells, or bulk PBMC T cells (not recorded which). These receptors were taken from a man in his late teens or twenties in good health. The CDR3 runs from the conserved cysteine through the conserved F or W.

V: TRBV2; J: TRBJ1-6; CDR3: CASGGTENSPLHF
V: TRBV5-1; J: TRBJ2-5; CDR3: CASSLAGRSGETQYF
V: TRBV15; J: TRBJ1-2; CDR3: CATSRDHYGYTF
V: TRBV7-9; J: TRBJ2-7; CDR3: CASRGGSSYEQYF
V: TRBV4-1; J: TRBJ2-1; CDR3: CASSHRDPYGEQFF
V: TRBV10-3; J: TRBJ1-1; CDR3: CAISGSSGVAFF
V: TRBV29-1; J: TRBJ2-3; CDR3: CSVVPSGNTDTQYF
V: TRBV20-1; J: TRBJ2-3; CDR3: CSATRQGVTDTQYF
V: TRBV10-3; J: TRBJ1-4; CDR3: CAISEGFRDEKLFF
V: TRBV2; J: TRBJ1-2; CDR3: CASSVGVLDYGYTF
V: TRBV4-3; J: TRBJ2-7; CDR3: CASSQDRWGPEEQYF
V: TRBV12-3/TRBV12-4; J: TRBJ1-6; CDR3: CASSLGSGLNSPLHF
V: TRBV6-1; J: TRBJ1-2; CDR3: CASRPQGLGGYTF
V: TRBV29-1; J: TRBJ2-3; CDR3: CSVENGGTQYF
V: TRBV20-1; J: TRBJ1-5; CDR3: CSVETGPNQPQHF
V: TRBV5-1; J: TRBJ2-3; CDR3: CASSLDMRGPEGTDTQYF
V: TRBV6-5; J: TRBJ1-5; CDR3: CASSRDRDYASNQPQHF
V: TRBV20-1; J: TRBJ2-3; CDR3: CSAREGTLASTDTQYF
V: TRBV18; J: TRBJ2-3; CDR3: CASSLPGLAAVFTDTQYF
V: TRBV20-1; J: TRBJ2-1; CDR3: CSDKSGGNEQFF
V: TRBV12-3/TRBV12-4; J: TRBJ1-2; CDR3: CASSPRTGFSYGYTF
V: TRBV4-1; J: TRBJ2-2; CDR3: CASSQGGPNTGELFF
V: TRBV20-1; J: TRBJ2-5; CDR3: CSARDPSTGETQYF
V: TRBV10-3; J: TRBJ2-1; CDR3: CAIGGVDNEQFF
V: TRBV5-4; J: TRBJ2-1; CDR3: CASSYGDSSYNEQFF
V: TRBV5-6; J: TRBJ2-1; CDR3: CASRSAGPNEQFF
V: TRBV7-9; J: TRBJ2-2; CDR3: CASGSGQGLTGELFF
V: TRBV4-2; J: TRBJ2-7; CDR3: CASSRGGVESYEQYF
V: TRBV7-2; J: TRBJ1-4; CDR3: CASSYLRAPGEKLFF
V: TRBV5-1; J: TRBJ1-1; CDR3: CASSLDSPPNTEAFF
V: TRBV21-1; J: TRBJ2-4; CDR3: CAGSPSGTLAKNIQYF
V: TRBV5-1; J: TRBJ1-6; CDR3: CASSSPGQGSLLHF
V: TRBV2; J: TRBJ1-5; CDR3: CASKKDGSNQPQHF
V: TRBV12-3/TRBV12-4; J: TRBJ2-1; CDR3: CASSLDTGYYNEQFF
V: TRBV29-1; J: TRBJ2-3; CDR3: CSVTTSWDTQYF
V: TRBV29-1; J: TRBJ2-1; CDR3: CSVGEGANEQFF
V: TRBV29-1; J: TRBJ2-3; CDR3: CSVAEGTDTQYF
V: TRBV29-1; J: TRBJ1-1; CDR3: CSAGAWTEAFF
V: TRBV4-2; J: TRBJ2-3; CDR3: CASSRREAGGAGDTQYF
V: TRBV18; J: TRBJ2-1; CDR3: CASSPGTGALPVSEQFF
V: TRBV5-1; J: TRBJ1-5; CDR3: CASSLVGGSQPQHF
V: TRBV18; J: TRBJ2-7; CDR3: CASSTKPGQSSYEQYF
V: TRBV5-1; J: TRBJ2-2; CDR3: CASSLGGQNTGELFF
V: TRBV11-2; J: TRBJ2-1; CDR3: CASSSINFRLNTKYNEQFF
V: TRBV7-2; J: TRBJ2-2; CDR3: CASTNQRGTGELFF
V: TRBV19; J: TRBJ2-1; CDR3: CATTSWTGYNEQFF
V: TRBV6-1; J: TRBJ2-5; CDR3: CASTKGLAGETQYF
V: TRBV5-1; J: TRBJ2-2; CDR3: CASSLMTSVPGELFF
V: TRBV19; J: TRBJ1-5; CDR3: CASLELYGQPQHF
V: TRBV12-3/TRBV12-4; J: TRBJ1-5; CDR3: CASEAGTGVEGNQPQHF
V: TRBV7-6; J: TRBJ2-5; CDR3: CASSLVVRGFEETQYF
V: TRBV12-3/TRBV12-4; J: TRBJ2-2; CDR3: CASSSYRAGELFF
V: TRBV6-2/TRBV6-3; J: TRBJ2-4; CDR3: CASSYPPDGILAKNIQYF
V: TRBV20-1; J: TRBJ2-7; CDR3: CSGGGSSLYEQYF
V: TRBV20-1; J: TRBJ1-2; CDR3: CSARDPLNYGYTF
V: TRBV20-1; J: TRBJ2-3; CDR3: CSASPGQGAADTQYF
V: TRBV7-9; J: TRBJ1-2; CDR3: CASSLAGTRGGYTF
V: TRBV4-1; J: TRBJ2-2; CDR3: CASSPLKSTRPGELFF
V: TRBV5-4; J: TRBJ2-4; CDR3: CASSLGSTGTNIQYF
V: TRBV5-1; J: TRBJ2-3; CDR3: CASSFGTGGDSTDTQYF